This is a list of T cell receptor beta chains from one sample in a study of blood T cells in healthy people across ages. Each CDR3 protein is one row after TCRdb ran MiXCR on the 5' RACE reads. The sample records about 970,000 distinct CDR3 sequences, around 54% being singletons. Sequencing was performed on blood. These receptors were collected from a woman aged 55-70 years in good health. Both conserved end residues are part of each CDR3. A D gene is named only where the DNA matches it firmly. Not every row has a clone size; where given, it reads once, few, many or a size class.

d_call j_call clone_size v_call cdr3_nt cdr3_aa
NA TRBJ2-5 NA TRBV28 TGTGCCAGCAGTCTCTTCCCGGGCGGGGAGACCCAGTACTTC CASSLFPGGETQYF
TRBD2 TRBJ2-7 NA TRBV9 TGTGCCAGCAGCGGTGCCGGGACTAGCGGCTACGAGCAGTACTTC CASSGAGTSGYEQYF
TRBD2 TRBJ2-1 NA TRBV5-1 TGCGCCAGCAGTTTGGAGGGGGCATTGGGACTAGCGGGAAGGGAGCAGTTCTTC CASSLEGALGLAGREQFF
TRBD2 TRBJ2-6 NA TRBV7-8 TGTGCCAGCAGCCTCAGACTAGCGGGAGGCTCTGGGGCCAACGTCCTGACTTTC CASSLRLAGGSGANVLTF
NA TRBJ2-1 NA TRBV2 TGTGCCACAACCCTGAGCTCCTACAATGAGCAGTTCTTC CATTLSSYNEQFF
NA TRBJ2-1 NA TRBV20-1 TGCAGTGCTAGACGGGTATACAATGAGCGGTTCTTC CSARRVYNERFF
NA TRBJ1-1 few TRBV20-1 TGCAGTGCTGGTCCAAGGGGGGGAGTAAACACTGAAGCTTTCTTT CSAGPRGGVNTEAFF
NA TRBJ1-4 few TRBV6-1 TGTGCCAGCAGTGAACCCGGGGTAGAAAAACTGTTTTTT CASSEPGVEKLFF
TRBD1 TRBJ2-7 NA TRBV7-9 TGTGCCAGCAGCTTAGAAACAGGGGGCGTCTCCGAGCAGTACTTC CASSLETGGVSEQYF
TRBD2 TRBJ2-7 many TRBV7-2 TGTGCCAGCAGCGCGACTAGCGGTTACGAGCAGTACTTC CASSATSGYEQYF
NA TRBJ2-3 NA TRBV20-1 TGCAGTGTACCTGGACGTACCGGCACAGATACGCAGTATTTT CSVPGRTGTDTQYF
TRBD1 TRBJ1-6 NA TRBV20-1 TGCAGTACAATCCCGACAGGGGGGAATTCACCCCTCCACTTT CSTIPTGGNSPLHF
TRBD2 TRBJ2-7 NA TRBV7-7 TGTGCCAGCAGCCACCGGAGCGGGAGCCAAGAGACCCTGTACTTC CASSHRSGSQETLYF
TRBD2 TRBJ2-7 NA TRBV28 TGTGCCAGCAAATCCTCTAGCGGGGACTCATACGAGCAGTACTTC CASKSSSGDSYEQYF